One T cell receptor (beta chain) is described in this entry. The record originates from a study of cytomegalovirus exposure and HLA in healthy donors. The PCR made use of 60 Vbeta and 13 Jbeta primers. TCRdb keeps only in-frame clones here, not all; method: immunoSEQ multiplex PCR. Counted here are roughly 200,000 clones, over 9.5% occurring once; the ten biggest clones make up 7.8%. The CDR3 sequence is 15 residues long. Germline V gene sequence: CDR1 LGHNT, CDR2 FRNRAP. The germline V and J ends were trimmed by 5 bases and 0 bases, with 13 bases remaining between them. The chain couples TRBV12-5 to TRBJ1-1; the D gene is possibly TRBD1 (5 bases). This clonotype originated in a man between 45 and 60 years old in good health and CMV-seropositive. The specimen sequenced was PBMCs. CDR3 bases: TGTGCTAGTGGTCGACAGAGACCCCTGAACACTGAAGCTTTCTTT. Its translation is CASGRQRPLNTEAFF.